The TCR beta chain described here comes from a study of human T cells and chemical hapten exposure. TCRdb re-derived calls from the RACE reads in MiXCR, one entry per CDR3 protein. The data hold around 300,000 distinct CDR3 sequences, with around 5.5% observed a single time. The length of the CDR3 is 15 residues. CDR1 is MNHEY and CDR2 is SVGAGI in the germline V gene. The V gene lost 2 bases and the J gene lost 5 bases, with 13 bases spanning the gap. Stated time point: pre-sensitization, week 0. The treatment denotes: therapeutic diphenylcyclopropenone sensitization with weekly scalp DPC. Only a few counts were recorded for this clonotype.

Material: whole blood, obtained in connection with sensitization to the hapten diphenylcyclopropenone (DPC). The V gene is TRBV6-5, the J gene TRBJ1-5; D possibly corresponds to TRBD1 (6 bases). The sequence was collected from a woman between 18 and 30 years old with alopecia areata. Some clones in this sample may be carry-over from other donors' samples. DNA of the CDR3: TGTGCCAGCAGTTACGCCCGGGGACACGATCAGCCCCAGCATTTT. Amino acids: CASSYARGHDQPQHF.